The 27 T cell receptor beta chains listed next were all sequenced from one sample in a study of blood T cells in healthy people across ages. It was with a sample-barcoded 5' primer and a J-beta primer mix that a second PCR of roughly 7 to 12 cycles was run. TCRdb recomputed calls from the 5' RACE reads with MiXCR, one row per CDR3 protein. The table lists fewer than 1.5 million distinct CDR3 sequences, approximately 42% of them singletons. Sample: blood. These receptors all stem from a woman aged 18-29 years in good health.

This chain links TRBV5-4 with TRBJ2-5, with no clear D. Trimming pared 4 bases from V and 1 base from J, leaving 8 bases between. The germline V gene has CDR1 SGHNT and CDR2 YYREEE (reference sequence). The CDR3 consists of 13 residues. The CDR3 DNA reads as TGTGCCAGCAGCGTATCAGTCCAAGAGACCCAGTACTTC. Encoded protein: CASSVSVQETQYF.

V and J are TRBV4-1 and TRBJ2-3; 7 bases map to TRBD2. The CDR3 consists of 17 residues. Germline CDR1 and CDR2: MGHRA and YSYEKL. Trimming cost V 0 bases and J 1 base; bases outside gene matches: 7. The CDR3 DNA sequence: TGCGCCAGCAGCCAAGAGGGTAGCGGGTCGCGCACAGATACGCAGTATTTT. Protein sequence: CASSQEGSGSRTDTQYF.

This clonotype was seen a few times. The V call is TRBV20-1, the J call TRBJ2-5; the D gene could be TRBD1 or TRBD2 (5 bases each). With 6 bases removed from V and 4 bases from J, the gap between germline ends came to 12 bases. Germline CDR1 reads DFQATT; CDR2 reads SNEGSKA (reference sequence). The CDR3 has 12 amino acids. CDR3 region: CSATGPPETQYF. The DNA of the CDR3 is TGCAGTGCGACGGGACCGCCAGAGACCCAGTACTTC.

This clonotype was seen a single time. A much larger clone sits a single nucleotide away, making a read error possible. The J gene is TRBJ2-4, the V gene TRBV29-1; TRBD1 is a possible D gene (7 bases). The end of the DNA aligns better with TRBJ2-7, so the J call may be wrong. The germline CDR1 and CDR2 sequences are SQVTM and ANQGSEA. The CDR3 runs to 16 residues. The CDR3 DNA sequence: TGCAGCGTTGAAGACCGGGGGACAGATGGATCCTACGAGCAGTACTTC. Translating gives CSVEDRGTDGSYEQYF.

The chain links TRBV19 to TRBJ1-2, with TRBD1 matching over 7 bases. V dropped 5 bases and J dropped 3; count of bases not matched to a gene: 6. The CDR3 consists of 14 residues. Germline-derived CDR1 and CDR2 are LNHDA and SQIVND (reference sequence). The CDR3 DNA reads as TGTGCCAGTAGTCCGGGACAGTTTTACTATGGCTACACCTTC. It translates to CASSPGQFYYGYTF.

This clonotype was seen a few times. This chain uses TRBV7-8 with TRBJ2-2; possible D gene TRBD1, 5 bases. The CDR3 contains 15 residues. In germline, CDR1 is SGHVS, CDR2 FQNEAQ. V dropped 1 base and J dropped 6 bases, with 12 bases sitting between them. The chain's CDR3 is CASSLVGAGSGELFF. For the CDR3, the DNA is TGTGCCAGCAGCTTAGTTGGGGCCGGGTCCGGGGAGCTGTTTTTT.

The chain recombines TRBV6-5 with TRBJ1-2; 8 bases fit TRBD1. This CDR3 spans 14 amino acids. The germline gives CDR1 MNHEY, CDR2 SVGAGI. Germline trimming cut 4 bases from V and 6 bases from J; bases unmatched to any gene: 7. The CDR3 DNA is TGTGCCAGCAGTTCTGGACAGGGCCCCGATGGCTACACCTTC. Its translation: CASSSGQGPDGYTF.

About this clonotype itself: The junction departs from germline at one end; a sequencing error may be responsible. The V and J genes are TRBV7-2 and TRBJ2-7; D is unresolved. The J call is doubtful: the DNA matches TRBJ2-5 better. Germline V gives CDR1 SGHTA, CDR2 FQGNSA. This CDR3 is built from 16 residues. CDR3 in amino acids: CAGSPRTGRFQETQYF. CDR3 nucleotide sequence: TGTGCCGGCAGCCCTCGGACCGGCCGCTTCCAAGAGACCCAGTACTTC.

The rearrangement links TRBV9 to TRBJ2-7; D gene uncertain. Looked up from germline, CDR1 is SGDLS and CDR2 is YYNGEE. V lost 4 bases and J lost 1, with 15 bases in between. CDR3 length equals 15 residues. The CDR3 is CASSIDSTRSYEQYF. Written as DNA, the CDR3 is TGTGCCAGCAGCATCGACTCCACTCGATCCTACGAGCAGTACTTC.

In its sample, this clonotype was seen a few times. This CDR3 is CASSSTSGGAGTGELFF. CDR3 nucleotides: TGTGCCAGCAGTTCGACTAGCGGGGGGGCAGGCACCGGGGAGCTGTTTTTT. The V and J genes are TRBV12-3 or TRBV12-4 and TRBJ2-2, with 14 bases aligning to TRBD2. The CDR3 spans 17 residues. V shed 4 bases and J 4 bases; nucleotides not matched to a gene: 5.

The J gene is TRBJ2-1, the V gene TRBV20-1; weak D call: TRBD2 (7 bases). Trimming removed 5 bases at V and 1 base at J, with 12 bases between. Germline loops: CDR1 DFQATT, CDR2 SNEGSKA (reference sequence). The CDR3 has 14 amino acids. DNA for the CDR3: TGCAGTGCTGGGGGGGGGCTGTCCTACAATGAGCAGTTCTTC. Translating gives CSAGGGLSYNEQFF.

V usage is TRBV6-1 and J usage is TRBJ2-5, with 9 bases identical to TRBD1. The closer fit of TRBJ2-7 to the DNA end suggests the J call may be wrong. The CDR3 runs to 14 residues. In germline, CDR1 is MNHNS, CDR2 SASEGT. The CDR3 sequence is CASKAGTGTSEQYF. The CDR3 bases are TGTGCCAGCAAGGCCGGGACAGGGACCTCCGAGCAGTACTTC.

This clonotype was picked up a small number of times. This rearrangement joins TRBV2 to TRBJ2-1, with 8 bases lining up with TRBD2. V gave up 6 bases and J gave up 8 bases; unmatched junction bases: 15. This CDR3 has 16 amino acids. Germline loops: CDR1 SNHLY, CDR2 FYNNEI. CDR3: CASRRGPGLVFDEQFF. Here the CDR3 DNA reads TGTGCCAGCAGGAGGGGTCCGGGACTAGTATTTGATGAGCAGTTCTTC.

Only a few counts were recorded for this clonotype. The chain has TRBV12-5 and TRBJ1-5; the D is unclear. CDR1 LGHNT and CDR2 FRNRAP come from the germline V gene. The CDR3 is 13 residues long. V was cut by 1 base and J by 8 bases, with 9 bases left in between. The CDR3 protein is CASGLGPPKPQHF. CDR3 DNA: TGTGCTAGTGGTTTGGGACCCCCTAAGCCCCAGCATTTT.

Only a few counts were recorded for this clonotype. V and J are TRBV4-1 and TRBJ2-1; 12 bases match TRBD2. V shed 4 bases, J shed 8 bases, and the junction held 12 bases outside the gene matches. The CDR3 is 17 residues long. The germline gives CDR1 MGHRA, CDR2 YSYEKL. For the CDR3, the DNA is TGCGCCAGCAGCCGACCACTAGCGGGGGGCGGGTACGATGAGCAGTTCTTC. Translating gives CASSRPLAGGGYDEQFF.

The CDR3 protein is CASSSRSGRLDEKLFF. The CDR3 DNA reads TGTGCCAGCAGCTCCCGAAGCGGGAGGTTGGACGAAAAACTGTTTTTT. The J gene is TRBJ1-4, the V gene TRBV7-9; D uncertain. This CDR3 contains 16 residues. V gave up 4 bases and J gave up 8 bases, with 20 bases separating them. In germline, CDR1 is SEHNR, CDR2 FQNEAQ (reference sequence).

In DNA form, the CDR3 reads TGCGCCAGCAGTGTAGAACGGGGGACCACAGATACGCAGTATTTT. It is translated as CASSVERGTTDTQYF. The genes are TRBV4-1 and TRBJ2-3, with D maybe TRBD2 (6 bases). Germline assignment: CDR1 MGHRA and CDR2 YSYEKL. Trimming took 6 bases from V and 2 from J, leaving 15 bases between them. This CDR3 spans 15 amino acids.

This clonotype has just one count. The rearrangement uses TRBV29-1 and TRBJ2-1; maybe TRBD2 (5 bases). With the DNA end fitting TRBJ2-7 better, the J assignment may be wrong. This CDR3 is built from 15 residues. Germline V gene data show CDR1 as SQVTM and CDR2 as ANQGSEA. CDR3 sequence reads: CSVDHDWTPYNEQYF. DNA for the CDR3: TGCAGCGTCGATCACGACTGGACTCCCTACAATGAGCAGTACTTC.

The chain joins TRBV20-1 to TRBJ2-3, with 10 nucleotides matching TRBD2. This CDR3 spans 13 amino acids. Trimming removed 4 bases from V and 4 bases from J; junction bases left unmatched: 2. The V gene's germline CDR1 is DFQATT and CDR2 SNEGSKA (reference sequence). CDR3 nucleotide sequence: TGCAGTGCTACTAGCGGGAGCTCAGATACGCAGTATTTT. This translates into CSATSGSSDTQYF.

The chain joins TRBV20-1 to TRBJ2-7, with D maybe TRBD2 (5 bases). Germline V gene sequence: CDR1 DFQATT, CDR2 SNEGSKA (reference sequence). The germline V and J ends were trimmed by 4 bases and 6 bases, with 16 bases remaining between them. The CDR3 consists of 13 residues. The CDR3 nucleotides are TGCAGTGCTACCTTGGACCGGGGAGCCGAGCAGTACTTC. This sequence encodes CSATLDRGAEQYF.

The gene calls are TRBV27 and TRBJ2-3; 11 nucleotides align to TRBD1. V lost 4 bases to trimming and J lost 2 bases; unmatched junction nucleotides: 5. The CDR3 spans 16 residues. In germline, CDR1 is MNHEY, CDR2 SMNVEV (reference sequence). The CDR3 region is CASSSRTGGVTDTQYF. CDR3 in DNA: TGTGCCAGCAGTTCCAGGACAGGGGGCGTCACAGATACGCAGTATTTT.

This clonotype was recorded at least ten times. The DNA of the CDR3 is TGTGCCAGCAGCTTGTACCCAGTGGCTAGCGGGAGCTCCTACGAGCAGTACTTC. Translated, it gives CASSLYPVASGSSYEQYF. The genes are TRBV3-1 and TRBJ2-7; 10 nucleotides agree with TRBD2. CDR3 length equals 18 residues. The germline V gene encodes CDR1 LGHDT and CDR2 YNNKEL (reference sequence). V trimming: 5 bases; J trimming: 0 bases; junction bases outside the gene matches: 13.

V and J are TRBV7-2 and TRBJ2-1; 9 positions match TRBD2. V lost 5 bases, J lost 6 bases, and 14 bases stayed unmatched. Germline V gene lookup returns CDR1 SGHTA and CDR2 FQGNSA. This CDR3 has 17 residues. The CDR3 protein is CASSPGGGALRINEQFF. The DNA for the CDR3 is TGTGCCAGCAGCCCCGGCGGGGGGGCGCTCCGGATCAATGAGCAGTTCTTC. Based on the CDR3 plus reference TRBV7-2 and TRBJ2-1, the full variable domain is GAGVSQSPSNKVTEKGKDVELRCDPISGHTALYWYRQSLGQGLEFLIYFQGNSAPDKSGLPSDRFSAERTGGSVSTLTIQRTQQEDSAVYLCASSPGGGALRINEQFFGPGTRLTVL.

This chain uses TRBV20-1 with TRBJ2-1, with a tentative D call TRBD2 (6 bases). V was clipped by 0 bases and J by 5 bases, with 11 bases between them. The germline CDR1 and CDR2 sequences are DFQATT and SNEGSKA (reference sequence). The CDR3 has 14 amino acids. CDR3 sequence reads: CSARDLRTNNEQFF. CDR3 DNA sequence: TGCAGTGCTAGAGATCTTCGGACTAACAATGAGCAGTTCTTC.

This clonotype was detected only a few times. The CDR3 coding sequence is TGTGCCAGCAGTTACAAGAGGGGGCGTGGTAAATACACTGAAGCTTTCTTT. Encoded protein: CASSYKRGRGKYTEAFF. The V and J genes are TRBV6-5 and TRBJ1-1; 7 bases agree with TRBD1. The germline V gene has CDR1 MNHEY and CDR2 SVGAGI. This CDR3 is 17 amino acids long. V lost 2 bases and J lost 3; bases outside the gene matches: 12.

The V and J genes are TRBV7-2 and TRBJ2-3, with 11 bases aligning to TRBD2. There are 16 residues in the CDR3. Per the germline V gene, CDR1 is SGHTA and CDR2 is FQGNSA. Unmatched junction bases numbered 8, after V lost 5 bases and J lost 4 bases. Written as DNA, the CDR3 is TGTGCCAGCAGCCCTATAGCGGGAGGGTGGTCAGATACGCAGTATTTT. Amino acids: CASSPIAGGWSDTQYF.

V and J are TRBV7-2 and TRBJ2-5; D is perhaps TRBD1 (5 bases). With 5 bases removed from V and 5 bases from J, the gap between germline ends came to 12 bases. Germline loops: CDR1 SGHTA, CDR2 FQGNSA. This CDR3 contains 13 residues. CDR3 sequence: CASSQGLRETQYF. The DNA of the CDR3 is TGTGCCAGCAGCCAGGGCTTGCGGGAGACCCAGTACTTC.